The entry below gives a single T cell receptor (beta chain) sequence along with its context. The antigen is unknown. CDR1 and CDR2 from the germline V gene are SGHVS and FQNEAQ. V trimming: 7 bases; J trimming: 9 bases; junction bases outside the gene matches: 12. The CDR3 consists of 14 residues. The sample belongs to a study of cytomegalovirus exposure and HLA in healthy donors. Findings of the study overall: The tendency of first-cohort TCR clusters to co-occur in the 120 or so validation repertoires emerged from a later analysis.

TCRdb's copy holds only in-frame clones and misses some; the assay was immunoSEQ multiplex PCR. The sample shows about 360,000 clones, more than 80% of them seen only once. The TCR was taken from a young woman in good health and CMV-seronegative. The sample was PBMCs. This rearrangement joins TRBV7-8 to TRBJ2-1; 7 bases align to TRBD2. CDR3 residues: CASNPGREWSEQFF. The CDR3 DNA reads TGTGCCAGCAACCCCGGGCGGGAGTGGAGTGAGCAGTTCTTC.